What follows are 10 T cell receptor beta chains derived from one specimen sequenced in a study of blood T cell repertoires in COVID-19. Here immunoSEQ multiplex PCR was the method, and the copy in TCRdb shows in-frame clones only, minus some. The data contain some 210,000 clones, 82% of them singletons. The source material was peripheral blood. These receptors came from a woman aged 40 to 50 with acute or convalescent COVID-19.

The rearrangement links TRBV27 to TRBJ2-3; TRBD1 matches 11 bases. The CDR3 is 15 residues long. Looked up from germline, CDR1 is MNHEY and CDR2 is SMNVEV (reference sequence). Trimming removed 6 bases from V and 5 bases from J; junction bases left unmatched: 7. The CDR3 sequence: CASSTGTGGEDTQYF. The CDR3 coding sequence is TGTGCCAGCAGCACCGGGACAGGGGGTGAAGATACGCAGTATTTT.

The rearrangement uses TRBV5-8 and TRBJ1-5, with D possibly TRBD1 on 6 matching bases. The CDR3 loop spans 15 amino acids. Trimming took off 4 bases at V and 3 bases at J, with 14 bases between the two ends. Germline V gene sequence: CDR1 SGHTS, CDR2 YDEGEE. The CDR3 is CASSRKDSPNQPQHF. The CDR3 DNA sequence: TGTGCCAGCAGCCGCAAGGACAGCCCCAATCAGCCCCAGCATTTT.

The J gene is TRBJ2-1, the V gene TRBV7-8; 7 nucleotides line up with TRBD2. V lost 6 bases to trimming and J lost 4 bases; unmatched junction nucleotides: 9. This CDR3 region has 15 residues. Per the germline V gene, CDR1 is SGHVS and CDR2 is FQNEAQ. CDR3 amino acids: CASSTTSRNYNEQFF. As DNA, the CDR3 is TGTGCCAGCAGTACGACTAGCCGAAATTACAATGAGCAGTTCTTC.

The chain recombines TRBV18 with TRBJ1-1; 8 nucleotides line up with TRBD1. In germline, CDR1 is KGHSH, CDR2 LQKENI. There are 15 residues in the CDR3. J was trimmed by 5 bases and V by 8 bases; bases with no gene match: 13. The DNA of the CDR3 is TGTGCCAGCACGCCTACAGGGGGGAAAACAACTGAAGCTTTCTTT. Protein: CASTPTGGKTTEAFF. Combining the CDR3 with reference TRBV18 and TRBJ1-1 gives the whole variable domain NAGVMQNPRHLVRRRGQEARLRCSPMKGHSHVYWYRQLPEEGLKFMVYLQKENIIDESGMPKERFSAEFPKEGPSILRIQQVVRGDSAAYFCASTPTGGKTTEAFFGQGTRLTVV.

CDR3 DNA: TGCGCCAGCAGCCAAGATAGAGTGAACACTGAAGCTTTCTTT. This encodes CASSQDRVNTEAFF. The chain carries TRBV4-3 and TRBJ1-1, with no clear D. The CDR3 spans 14 residues. Germline values: CDR1 LGHNA, CDR2 YSLEER. The V gene lost 0 bases and the J gene lost 0 bases, with 5 bases spanning the gap.

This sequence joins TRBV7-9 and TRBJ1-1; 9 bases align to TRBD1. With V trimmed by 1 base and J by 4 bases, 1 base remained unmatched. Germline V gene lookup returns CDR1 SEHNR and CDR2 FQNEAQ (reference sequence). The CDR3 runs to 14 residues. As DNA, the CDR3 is TGTGCCAGCAGCTTAGGGACAGGGGTCACTGAAGCTTTCTTT. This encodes CASSLGTGVTEAFF.

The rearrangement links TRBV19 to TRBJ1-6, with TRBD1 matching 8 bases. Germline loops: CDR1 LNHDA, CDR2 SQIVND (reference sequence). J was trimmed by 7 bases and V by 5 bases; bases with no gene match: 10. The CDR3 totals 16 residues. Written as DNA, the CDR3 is TGTGCCAGTAGTTTGGACAGGGAAGAAACCAATTCACCCCTCCACTTT. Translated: CASSLDREETNSPLHF.

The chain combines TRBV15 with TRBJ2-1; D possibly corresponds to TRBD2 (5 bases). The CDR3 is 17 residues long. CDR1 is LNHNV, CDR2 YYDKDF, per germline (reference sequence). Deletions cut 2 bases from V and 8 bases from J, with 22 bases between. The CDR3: CATSRTPSSPGGYEQFF. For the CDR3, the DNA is TGTGCCACCAGCAGAACGCCGTCCTCCCCCGGCGGGTATGAGCAGTTCTTC. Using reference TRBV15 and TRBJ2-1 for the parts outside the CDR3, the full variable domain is DAMVIQNPRYQVTQFGKPVTLSCSQTLNHNVMYWYQQKSSQAPKLLFHYYDKDFNNEADTPDNFQSRRPNTSFCFLDIRSPGLGDTAMYLCATSRTPSSPGGYEQFFGPGTRLTVL.

For the CDR3, the DNA is TGTGCCAGCAGCCGAGGACAGGGGGTCTATGGCTACACCTTC. It encodes CASSRGQGVYGYTF. The rearrangement joins TRBV6-5 to TRBJ1-2, with 10 bases fitting TRBD1. Germline V CDR1 and CDR2: MNHEY, SVGAGI. CDR3 length: 14 amino acids. Germline trimming cut 6 bases from V and 4 bases from J; bases unmatched to any gene: 5.

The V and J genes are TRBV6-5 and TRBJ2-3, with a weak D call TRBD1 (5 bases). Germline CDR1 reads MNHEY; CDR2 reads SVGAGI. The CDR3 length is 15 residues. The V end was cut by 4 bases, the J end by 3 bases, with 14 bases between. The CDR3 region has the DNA TGTGCCAGCAGTTTGTTAGGGGCGAAGACAGATACGCAGTATTTT. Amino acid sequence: CASSLLGAKTDTQYF.